This passage covers 17 T cell receptor beta chains from one sample sequenced in a study of T-cell memory formation after mild COVID-19. TCRdb itself ran the 5' RACE reads through MiXCR, one entry per CDR3 protein. There are around 400,000 distinct CDR3 sequences in the sample; roughly 26% occur only once, and roughly 8.9% lies in the top ten. Material for sequencing was PBMCs or a T cell subset sorted from them (not recorded which). These TCRs come from an adult woman who had mild COVID-19 (a few samples of this study predate the infection). Cell type and time point are not known.

This clonotype was counted many times. The gene calls are TRBV12-3 or TRBV12-4 and TRBJ2-6, with no clear D. Trimming cost V 7 bases and J 0 bases, with 13 bases left between them. This CDR3 has 16 residues. CDR3 nucleotides: TGTGCCAGCAATTCTCGGACGGGCTCTGGGGCCAACGTCCTGACTTTC. Amino acids: CASNSRTGSGANVLTF.

This chain connects TRBV6-2 or TRBV6-3 to TRBJ1-5; the match to TRBD1 covers 7 bases. V lost 5 bases and J lost 0; bases outside the gene matches: 16. The CDR3 is made up of 19 amino acids. CDR1 is MNHEY, CDR2 SVGEGT, per germline. CDR3 in amino acids: CASSAYRGVRGLSNQPQHF. The CDR3 bases are TGTGCCAGCAGTGCCTACAGGGGAGTGCGGGGACTTAGCAATCAGCCCCAGCATTTT.

This clonotype was seen a handful of times. V and J are TRBV5-1 and TRBJ2-3; D gene unclear. Germline V lookup: CDR1 SGHRS, CDR2 YFSETQ. V was shortened by 5 bases and J by 0 bases, with 13 bases between the two germline ends. The CDR3 runs to 15 residues. CDR3 nucleotides: TGCGCCAGCAGATCCGGAAGCTCTAGCACAGATACGCAGTATTTT. Protein product: CASRSGSSSTDTQYF.

The rearrangement links TRBV11-2 to TRBJ2-7, with 7 bases fitting TRBD2. V lost 2 bases to trimming and J lost 5 bases; unmatched junction nucleotides: 3. CDR3 size: 13 residues. CDR1 is SGHAT and CDR2 is FQNNGV in the germline V gene. Here the CDR3 DNA reads TGTGCCAGCAGCTTAACTAGCGTACACGAGCAGTACTTC. This codes for CASSLTSVHEQYF.

The chain carries TRBV2 and TRBJ1-5; possible D gene TRBD1, 5 bases. From germline, CDR1 is SNHLY and CDR2 FYNNEI. This CDR3 has 16 residues. Trimming pared 2 bases from V and 0 bases from J, leaving 11 bases between. The CDR3 here is CASSENRQYSNQPQHF. The CDR3 DNA reads TGTGCCAGCAGTGAAAACAGGCAGTATAGCAATCAGCCCCAGCATTTT.

This clonotype was seen a few times. V is TRBV7-6 and J is TRBJ1-1, with 7 nucleotides matching TRBD1. There are 15 residues in the CDR3. The trim removed 5 bases at V and 0 bases at J, leaving 6 bases unmatched. CDR1 is SGHVS, CDR2 FNYEAQ, per germline. DNA for the CDR3: TGTGCCAGCAGCCCGGGACAGATGCTGAACACTGAAGCTTTCTTT. Translated, it gives CASSPGQMLNTEAFF.

The V gene is TRBV6-1, the J gene TRBJ1-6; D is ambiguous. This CDR3 spans 14 amino acids. CDR1 is MNHNS, CDR2 SASEGT, per germline. Trimming pared 8 bases from V and 4 bases from J, leaving 12 bases between. The CDR3 nucleotides read TGTGCCAGCGGGATCGAATTTTATAATTCACCCCTCCACTTT. Amino acid sequence: CASGIEFYNSPLHF.

This clonotype was observed a handful of times. The rearrangement links TRBV19 to TRBJ2-5, with 8 positions matching TRBD1. The CDR3 totals 14 residues. Trimming at V came to 4 bases and at J to 2 bases, leaving 3 bases not matched to a gene. CDR1 is LNHDA and CDR2 is SQIVND in the germline V gene (reference sequence). CDR3 protein: CASSTWDRQETQYF. Written as DNA, the CDR3 is TGTGCCAGTAGTACTTGGGACAGGCAAGAGACCCAGTACTTC.

Ten or more counts support this clonotype. The rearrangement joins TRBV12-3 or TRBV12-4 to TRBJ2-3, with D possibly TRBD1 on 5 matching bases. The CDR3 extends over 11 amino acids. The V end was cut by 8 bases, the J end by 5 bases, with 8 bases between. The CDR3 reads CASAGRDTQYF. The CDR3 DNA is TGTGCCAGCGCAGGGCGAGATACGCAGTATTTT.

This sequence joins TRBV20-1 and TRBJ1-6, with TRBD1 matching over 10 bases. This CDR3 contains 13 residues. The germline gives CDR1 DFQATT, CDR2 SNEGSKA (reference sequence). With 3 bases clipped from V and 7 bases from J, the junction kept 0 bases outside the gene matches. In DNA form, the CDR3 reads TGCAGTGCTAGGGGACAGGGGAATTCACCCCTCCACTTT. This translates into CSARGQGNSPLHF.

This clonotype turned up a few times. The gene calls are TRBV6-1 and TRBJ1-1; 7 nucleotides line up with TRBD1. The ends lost 5 bases at V and 2 bases at J; junction bases unmatched: 5. The CDR3 has 14 residues. Germline V gene sequence: CDR1 MNHNS, CDR2 SASEGT. The CDR3 reads CASSWGQINTEAFF. CDR3 nucleotide sequence: TGTGCCAGCAGTTGGGGACAGATTAACACTGAAGCTTTCTTT.

This chain uses TRBV7-6 with TRBJ2-1; maybe TRBD2 (7 bases). The CDR3 has 14 amino acids. Per germline, CDR1 SGHVS and CDR2 FNYEAQ. V lost 1 base and J lost 8, with 12 bases in between. CDR3 DNA sequence: TGTGCCAGCAGCTTAGAACCCGGGGGGCATGAGCAGTTCTTC. It codes for CASSLEPGGHEQFF.

The chain links TRBV7-9 to TRBJ2-1; 7 nucleotides align to TRBD1. V lost 4 bases and J lost 2; bases outside the gene matches: 5. Germline V gene data show CDR1 as SEHNR and CDR2 as FQNEAQ (reference sequence). This CDR3 contains 15 residues. DNA of the CDR3: TGTGCCAGCAGCTCCGAGGGGGCAACCTACAATGAGCAGTTCTTC. Amino acids: CASSSEGATYNEQFF.

This clonotype was detected only a few times. This chain connects TRBV12-3 or TRBV12-4 to TRBJ1-1; D not certain. The germline V and J ends were trimmed by 6 bases and 7 bases, with 18 bases remaining between them. CDR3 size: 14 residues. The DNA of the CDR3 is TGTGCCAGCAGGATCCAAGCTGGGTATGGTGAAGCTTTCTTT. It encodes CASRIQAGYGEAFF.

The rearrangement uses TRBV6-5 and TRBJ2-7; tentative D call: TRBD2 (5 bases). There are 11 residues in the CDR3. Germline-derived CDR1 and CDR2 are MNHEY and SVGAGI. Trimming pared 6 bases from V and 7 bases from J, leaving 10 bases between. CDR3 DNA: TGTGCCAGCAGGGGGTCGGGGGAGCAGTACTTC. Its translation: CASRGSGEQYF.

The chain uses TRBV5-6 and TRBJ2-5; 14 bases match TRBD2. The CDR3 contains 16 residues. V shed 3 bases and J 7 bases; nucleotides not matched to a gene: 8. The germline gives CDR1 SGHDT, CDR2 YYEEEE. The DNA of the CDR3 is TGTGCCAGCAGCTCCAGACTAGCGGGAGGGCGATTGACCCAGTACTTC. The encoded protein is CASSSRLAGGRLTQYF.

The chain has TRBV7-3 and TRBJ2-3; D unclear. The germline V gene has CDR1 SGHTA and CDR2 FQGTGA. CDR3 length: 15 residues. Trimming took off 5 bases at V and 0 bases at J, with 12 bases between the two ends. The CDR3 region is CASSPGGVSTDTQYF. CDR3 nucleotide sequence: TGTGCCAGCAGCCCCGGCGGAGTTAGCACAGATACGCAGTATTTT.